A single sample is the source of the 12 T cell receptor beta chains below, sequenced in a study of CD8+CD57+ T cells in acquired aplastic anemia. CDR3 and TCR beta VDJ profiling relied on a genomic DNA template. TCRdb analysed the reads with MiXCR anew, one entry per CDR3 protein. The sample includes about 180,000 distinct CDR3 sequences, around 50% seen only once; the top ten take 13%. All sequencing subjects had displayed CD8+CD57+ cell expansion on flow cytometry. The sample was sorted CD4+, CD8+, or CD8+CD57+ T cells (not recorded which) from PBMCs. The receptors stem from a human donor with aplastic anemia.

The chain employs TRBV11-2 and TRBJ2-7; TRBD1 matches at 12 bases. Trimming at V came to 5 bases and at J to 5 bases, leaving 7 bases not matched to a gene. CDR1 is SGHAT and CDR2 is FQNNGV in the germline V gene. This CDR3 is built from 15 residues. This CDR3 is CASSATGTGGDEQYF. As DNA, the CDR3 is TGTGCCAGCAGCGCAACCGGGACAGGGGGCGACGAGCAGTACTTC.

This clonotype was seen repeatedly, ten times or more. The rearrangement links TRBV20-1 to TRBJ1-5; 8 positions agree with TRBD1. The junction had 7 bases not matched to a gene; V was cut back by 6 bases and J by 3 bases. CDR1 and CDR2 from the germline V gene are DFQATT and SNEGSKA (reference sequence). This CDR3 is built from 14 residues. This CDR3 is CSALTGVYNQPQHF. The CDR3 bases are TGCAGTGCCTTGACAGGGGTCTACAATCAGCCCCAGCATTTT.

As regards this clonotype: One end of the junction is discordant with germline, which a read error may explain. The chain has TRBV5-1 and TRBJ1-1; 7 bases match TRBD1. Germline V CDR1 and CDR2: SGHRS, YFSETQ. The CDR3 length is 14 residues. The CDR3 sequence is CASSLQQGNTGAFF. CDR3 in DNA: TGCGCCAGCAGCTTGCAACAGGGGAACACTGGAGCTTTCTTT.

Details on this clonotype: The conserved phenylalanine or tryptophan is not found at the CDR3 terminus, so this likely reflects a read error. This chain connects TRBV2 to TRBJ1-1, with a possible D match to TRBD1 (6 bases). CDR1 and CDR2 from the germline V gene are SNHLY and FYNNEI. The CDR3 is 15 residues long. V lost 2 bases and J lost 2, with 12 bases in between. CDR3 DNA sequence: TGTGCCAGCAGTGAATTGGACAGACTTAACACTGAAGCTTTCTCT. Translation: CASSELDRLNTEAFS.

This clonotype has more than one count but fewer than ten. V usage is TRBV27 and J usage is TRBJ2-7; D perhaps matches TRBD1 (6 bases). Per the germline V gene, CDR1 is MNHEY and CDR2 is SMNVEV (reference sequence). Trimming took off 6 bases at V and 2 bases at J, with 11 bases between the two ends. The CDR3 consists of 13 residues. CDR3 sequence (DNA): TGTGCCAGCAGAGGGGGACCCACCTACGAGCAGTACTTC. This gives the protein CASRGGPTYEQYF.

This chain connects TRBV7-2 to TRBJ2-5, with D possibly called TRBD1 or TRBD2 (6 bases each). V lost 5 bases to trimming and J lost 0 bases, with 13 bases between them. This CDR3 is 15 amino acids long. The germline gives CDR1 SGHTA, CDR2 FQGNSA. DNA for the CDR3: TGTGCCAGCAGCCCACCGGGGGCCCACCAAGAGACCCAGTACTTC. It specifies CASSPPGAHQETQYF.

Of note for this clonotype: A much larger clone differs from this one at a single base, so this may be a read error. The V and J genes are TRBV12-3 or TRBV12-4 and TRBJ1-3, with 9 bases that match TRBD1. The CDR3 totals 14 residues. The CDR3 here is CASTKTGTGNTIHF. Written as DNA, the CDR3 is TGTGCCAGCACCAAAACCGGGACAGGGAACACCATACATTTT.

This sequence joins TRBV7-9 and TRBJ1-1; 12 positions match TRBD1. Germline values: CDR1 SEHNR, CDR2 FQNEAQ (reference sequence). After removal of 4 bases from V and 8 bases from J, the junction contained 8 bases not matched to a gene. This CDR3 region has 15 residues. Here the CDR3 reads CASSWDRGPGTEAFF. CDR3 DNA sequence: TGTGCCAGCAGCTGGGACAGGGGGCCGGGGACCGAAGCTTTCTTT. Based on the CDR3 plus reference TRBV7-9 and TRBJ1-1, the full variable domain is DTGVSQNPRHKITKRGQNVTFRCDPISEHNRLYWYRQTLGQGPEFLTYFQNEAQLEKSRLLSDRFSAERPKGSFSTLEIQRTEQGDSAMYLCASSWDRGPGTEAFFGQGTRLTVV.

The rearrangement links TRBV24-1 to TRBJ2-5, with 9 bases that match TRBD2. Per germline, CDR1 KGHDR and CDR2 SFDVKD. The CDR3 has 17 amino acids. The trim removed 2 bases at V and 5 bases at J, leaving 11 bases unmatched. CDR3 region: CATSDSLAGTYNETQYF. CDR3 nucleotide sequence: TGTGCCACCAGTGATTCCCTAGCGGGGACCTACAATGAGACCCAGTACTTC.

This chain links TRBV7-9 with TRBJ1-1; D gene unclear. The CDR3 covers 13 residues. In germline, CDR1 is SEHNR, CDR2 FQNEAQ (reference sequence). Between the trimmed V and J ends, which lost 3 bases and 3 bases, there was a span of 8 bases. The CDR3 sequence: CASSFSGDTEAFF. Here the CDR3 DNA reads TGTGCCAGCAGCTTTTCCGGTGACACTGAAGCTTTCTTT.

This clonotype was detected a few times. The chain links TRBV15 to TRBJ1-1; D gene uncertain. V shed 0 bases and J shed 7 bases, with 12 bases lying between them. The germline gives CDR1 LNHNV, CDR2 YYDKDF (reference sequence). The CDR3 length is 14 residues. The CDR3 protein is CATSRDKLVSEAFF. Here the CDR3 DNA reads TGTGCCACCAGCAGAGATAAATTAGTCAGTGAAGCTTTCTTT.

The J gene is TRBJ2-2, the V gene TRBV24-1; TRBD1 is a possible D gene (6 bases). Between the trimmed V and J ends, which lost 9 bases and 6 bases, there was a span of 22 bases. The CDR3 sequence is 16 residues long. CDR1 and CDR2 from the germline V gene are KGHDR and SFDVKD. CDR3 sequence reads: CATGGGEPWASGELFF. The CDR3 DNA reads TGTGCCACCGGGGGCGGTGAACCCTGGGCATCCGGGGAGCTGTTTTTT.